This T cell receptor (beta chain) emerged from a study of cytomegalovirus exposure and HLA in healthy donors. CDR1 and CDR2 (germline): SNHLY, FYNNEI. This CDR3 has 12 amino acids. Trimming removed 4 bases from V and 5 bases from J; junction bases left unmatched: 1. Study-wide results and limits: Within an earlier analysis, most TCR beta V segments proved productive either about 87% or about 30% of the time.

The PCR employed 60 Vbeta primers together with 13 Jbeta primers. This table comes from immunoSEQ multiplex PCR, and its TCRdb copy is limited to in-frame clones, with some not included. The profile shows approximately 130,000 clones, approximately 8.9% of them singletons. A word on this clone: Its antigen is as yet unknown.

Sequencing input: PBMCs. The TCR sequence derives from a woman between 35 and 50 years old in good health and CMV-seropositive. This chain links TRBV2 with TRBJ2-7; 8 bases map to TRBD1. Here the CDR3 DNA reads TGTGCCAGCAGTGTGACAGGGGACGAGCAGTACTTC. Amino acid sequence: CASSVTGDEQYF.